This T cell receptor beta chain is drawn from a study of cytomegalovirus exposure and HLA in healthy donors (dated by TCRdb to between 2016 and 2019). Study-wide context: An earlier analysis of about 530 of the donors reported approximately 280 Gb of sequence data and 117 million unique TCR beta sequences obtained from around 180 million T cells. An early release covering roughly 600 HLA-typed donors comprised about 310 gigabases of sequencing data and 85 million or so unique TCR sequences. Among the roughly 380 genotyped donors, around 81% belonged to the genetic ancestry cluster associated with self-reported Caucasian donors. The aim of the study was to test whether cataloging public T cell receptors could identify signatures of past pathogen exposure. The T cell repertoires of about 700 subjects were profiled by immunosequencing and related to cytomegalovirus serostatus. In addition to the first cohort of 666 subjects, a separate validation cohort of 120 different subjects was used. To predict cytomegalovirus infection status, the study brought together high-throughput TCR immunosequencing, statistical association of individual TCRs with disease status, and machine learning. To study patterns of TCR occurrence, a later analysis re-analyzed previously published TCR beta repertoires from 500 to 850 donors and added high-resolution HLA genotyping. In the later analysis, no new phenotypic data were used to find candidate immune exposures; instead, reliance was placed on TCR beta sequences and their occurrence across donors. To decide whether each TCR beta V gene segment behaved as functional or pseudogenic, an earlier analysis of several hundred of the donors relied on high-throughput TCR beta sequencing. Alongside the repertoire data, information on donor age, sex, ethnicity and CMV serostatus was compiled. A later genetic analysis used genome-wide SNP genotypes for about 65% of the 666 donors, treating that subset as a discovery cohort. Every repertoire in the discovery cohort had been generated on one and the same sequencing platform. Both class I and class II loci were covered by HLA typing, at four-digit resolution. The number of donors typed differed by locus, with roughly 629-640 for A, B, C, DRB1 and DQB1, over 500 for DQA1, under 610 for DPA1, and under 490 for DPB1. Because of strong linkage in the cohort, four or five DR-DQ haplotypes were treated as single units for association and clustering. On average, 235,054 unique TCR beta nucleotide sequences were sequenced per donor among a few hundred genotyped donors of the cohort, with 15% to 20% of those sequences being non-productive.

As for this clone: There is no known antigen for this receptor. No base-level quality is on record; no much larger clone is a single base apart.

Its CDR3 holds 13 amino acids, cysteine through phenylalanine. Only the CDR3 portion is preserved as DNA: 39 bases, with reading frame beginning at the first base. The germline V and J ends show losses of 7 bases and 3 bases respectively, and no gene match explains 5 bases of the junction. CDR1 and CDR2 were assigned from the germline V gene (reference sequence) as LNHDA and SQIVND. What the research found in general, with its limitations: The study listed 164 TCR beta chains as associated with cytomegalovirus. Correlated functional status among segregating V segments might reflect linkage disequilibrium, but an unknown experimental factor could not be ruled out. According to a later genetic analysis, donors in an Asian-associated ancestry cluster had fewer N-insertions in productive TCRs than the roughly 700-donor mean. At a false discovery rate of 0.05, a later analysis linked under 20,000 TCR beta sequences to specific HLA alleles. In a later analysis, TCR association rates were found to vary across HLA loci, with the most associated TCRs seen for DRB1 alleles and the fewest for HLA-C alleles. The classifier was reported to diagnose cytomegalovirus status with high specificity and sensitivity in both the original and validation cohorts. In a later analysis, HLA-associated TCR beta chains were found to be more clonally expanded and to have lower generation probabilities than equally common non-associated chains. A later genetic analysis associated a missense DCLRE1C variant with V-gene and J-gene trimming of TCR beta chains, and an independent cohort replicated the association. Most TCR sequences were observed very rarely across donors, whereas some public TCRs were present in many individuals. According to a later analysis, parvovirus B19, influenza, CMV and Epstein-Barr virus appeared linked to several top co-occurrence clusters. Because counts were too low, around 17 rarely observed V segments, including chromosome 9 orphons, were left out of the earlier analysis of some 600 of the donors. When HLA alleles, especially DR and DQ, strongly co-occurred, attributing TCR associations to individual alleles was difficult. The sequencing pipeline was judged likely to have produced a cluster of highly shared sequence variants as a technical artifact. HLA typing was unavailable for some donors at each locus, so association tests used only the typed subset. Sequencing depth was assumed to be roughly uniform across donors in the presence/absence analyses, though that assumption may not hold. A later analysis found that most CMV-associated TCR beta chains appeared HLA-restricted, with HLA associations seemingly driven largely by CMV exposure. The authors suggested that the approach could potentially be generalized to other disease states and immunological phenotypes. CMV serostatus was the only immune exposure information available for the cohort. In an earlier analysis of about 600 of the donors, most TCR beta V segments appeared in productive rearrangements about 87% or about 30% of the time, broadly matching IMGT annotations. The 87-base-pair reads could not distinguish some IMGT-functional V segments, including TRBV6-2 and TRBV6-3, so those segments were excluded. A further reported finding was that TCR beta sequences accurately predicted the HLA-A and HLA-B alleles for most subjects in the first cohort. In vitro tests confirmed that a few of the cytomegalovirus-associated TCR beta chains recognize cytomegalovirus antigens. In this cohort, only TCR beta chains were sequenced, and detectable features were limited by the absence of alpha or paired-chain data.

In total, fewer than 750 healthy bone marrow donors made up the cohort. Cohort members were all nominally healthy when sampled, although unrecorded immune exposures were likely present. The donor tested CMV seronegative, placing the donor among the 300 to 400 seronegative members of the cohort. A peripheral blood sample was collected from each donor, and TCR beta sequencing was performed on peripheral blood mononuclear cells. The Qiagen DNeasy Blood Extraction Kit was used to extract genomic DNA from the blood cell samples. Libraries were built with the immunoSEQ multiplex PCR assay. For the multiplex PCR, a mixture combining 60 forward primers for TCR Vbeta segments and 13 reverse primers for TCR Jbeta segments was used. Amplification of the CDR3 region of rearranged TCR beta genes was performed with a multiplex PCR assay on genomic DNA. On the Illumina HiSeq System, the amplified TCR beta libraries were sequenced as 87-base-pair reads. The paper's processing steps were these. A later analysis tallied tens of millions of unique TCR beta chains across the 666 repertoires, and about 10 million of those chains were shared by two or more donors. To remove PCR and sequencing errors, raw reads were error-corrected and collapsed into unique sequences using a nearest-neighbor algorithm that merged closely related sequences. Alignment of CDR3 sequences to IMGT reference sequences was used to assign V, D and J gene segments. Each retained sequence needed at least a six-nucleotide match to both a V gene segment and a J gene segment. Rearrangements were classified as productive when the CDR3 lacked stop codons and remained in frame with V and J, and all other rearrangements were classified as non-productive. CDR3 was defined by IMGT convention, running from the second conserved V-encoded cysteine to the conserved J-encoded phenylalanine. In an earlier analysis of 587 of the donors, sequences lacking an unambiguous match to a single V gene segment were excluded. An earlier analysis of a few hundred of the donors classified V segments as functional when productive rearrangements were above 56.7% and as segregating when the standard deviation between donors was above 5%. To diagnose cytomegalovirus status from the catalog of TCR beta chain sequences, a statistical classification framework was built. A later analysis assigned V and J genes by comparing TCR nucleotide sequences with IMGT/GENE-DB human TR gene sequences. Using the TCRdist pipeline, a later analysis assigned CDR3 sequences along with most-parsimonious VDJ recombination scenarios. In a later analysis, every TCR beta chain was defined by the combination of its CDR3 amino acid sequence and its V-gene family, and reads without a unique V-gene family were dropped. A later analysis removed 450 to 600 highly shared, low-generation-probability nucleotide sequences to deal with suspected cross-contamination and a sequencing artifact. In a later analysis, a clonal expansion index for each public chain was calculated from normalized within-repertoire ranks of inferred template counts. In a later analysis, generation probabilities were computed with a VDJ recombination model fitted to out-of-frame rearrangements, and the resulting probabilities were checked against IGoR. In a later analysis, TCR-TCR, TCR-HLA and TCR-CMV co-occurrence was scored with hypergeometric tests, and a repertoire-size bias correction was applied to TCR pairs. To estimate false discovery rates, a later analysis permuted the HLA or CMV assignments 20 times. In a later analysis, co-occurring TCRs were grouped with DBSCAN, and TCRdist sequence similarity was added when clustering was performed within HLA-allele-positive subsets. Repertoires with fewer than 30,000 or more than 120,000 public chains, plus five repertoires with anomalous nucleotide sharing, were excluded from co-occurrence clustering. TCRdb mirrors the immuneACCESS table, restricted to in-frame sequences. Some clones are absent from its copies; in checked studies, under half trace to an unresolved V gene, and the reason for the others is unknown. That table is the source of V, J and clone size, and D and trimming were worked out from the DNA. Here the sample has about 190,000 clones; approximately 85% occur a single time. Less than 0.85% of the sample is in the top ten clones.

This receptor was taken from a young woman in good health and CMV-seronegative. The material sequenced was PBMCs. Here the chain combines TRBV19 and TRBJ1-2; 7 junctional bases match TRBD1. Read as DNA, the sequence is TGTGCCAGTAAGACCGGGACAGACTATGGCTACACCTTC. This encodes CASKTGTDYGYTF.